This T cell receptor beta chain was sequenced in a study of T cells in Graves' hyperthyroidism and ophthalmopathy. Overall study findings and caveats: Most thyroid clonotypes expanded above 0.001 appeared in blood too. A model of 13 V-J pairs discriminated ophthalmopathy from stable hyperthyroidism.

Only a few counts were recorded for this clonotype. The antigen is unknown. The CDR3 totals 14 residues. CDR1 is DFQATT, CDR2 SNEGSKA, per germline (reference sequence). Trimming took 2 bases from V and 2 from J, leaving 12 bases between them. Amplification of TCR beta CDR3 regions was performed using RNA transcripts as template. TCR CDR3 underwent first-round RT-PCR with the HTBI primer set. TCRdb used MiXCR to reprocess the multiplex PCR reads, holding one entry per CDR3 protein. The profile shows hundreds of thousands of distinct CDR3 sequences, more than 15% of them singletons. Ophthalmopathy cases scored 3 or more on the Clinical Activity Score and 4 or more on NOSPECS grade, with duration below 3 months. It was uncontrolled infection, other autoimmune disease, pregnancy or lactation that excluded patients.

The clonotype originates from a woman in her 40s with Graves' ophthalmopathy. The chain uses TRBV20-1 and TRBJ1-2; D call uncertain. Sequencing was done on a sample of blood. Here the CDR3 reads CSARLPVPNYGYTF. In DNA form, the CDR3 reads TGCAGTGCTAGATTGCCAGTACCAAACTATGGCTACACCTTC.